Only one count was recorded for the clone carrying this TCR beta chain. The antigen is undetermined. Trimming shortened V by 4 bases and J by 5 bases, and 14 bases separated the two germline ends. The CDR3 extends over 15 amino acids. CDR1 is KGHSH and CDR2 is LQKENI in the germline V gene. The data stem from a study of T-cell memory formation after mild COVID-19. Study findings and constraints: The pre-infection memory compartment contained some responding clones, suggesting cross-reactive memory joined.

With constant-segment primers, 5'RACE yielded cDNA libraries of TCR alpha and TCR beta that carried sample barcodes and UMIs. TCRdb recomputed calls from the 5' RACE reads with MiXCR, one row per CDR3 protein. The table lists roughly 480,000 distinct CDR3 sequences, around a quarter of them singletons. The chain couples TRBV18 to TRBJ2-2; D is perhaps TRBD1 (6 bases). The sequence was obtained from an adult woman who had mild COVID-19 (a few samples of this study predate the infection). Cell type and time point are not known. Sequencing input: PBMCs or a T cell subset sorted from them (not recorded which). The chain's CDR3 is CASSLAGTKTGELFF. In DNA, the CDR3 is TGTGCCAGCTCACTCGCCGGGACAAAGACCGGGGAGCTGTTTTTT.